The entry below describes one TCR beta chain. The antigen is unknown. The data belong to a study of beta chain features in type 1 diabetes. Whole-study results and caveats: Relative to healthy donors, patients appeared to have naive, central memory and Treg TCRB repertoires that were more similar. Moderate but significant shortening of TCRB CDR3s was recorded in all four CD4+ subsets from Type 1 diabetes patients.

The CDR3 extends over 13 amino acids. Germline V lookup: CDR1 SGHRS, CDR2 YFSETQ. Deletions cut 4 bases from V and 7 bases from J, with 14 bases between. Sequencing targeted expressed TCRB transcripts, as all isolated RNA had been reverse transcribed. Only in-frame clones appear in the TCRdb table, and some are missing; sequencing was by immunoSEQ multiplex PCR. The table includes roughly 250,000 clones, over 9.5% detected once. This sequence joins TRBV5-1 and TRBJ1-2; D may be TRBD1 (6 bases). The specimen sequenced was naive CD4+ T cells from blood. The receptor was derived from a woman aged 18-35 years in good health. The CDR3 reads CASSNQGRGGYTF. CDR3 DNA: TGCGCCAGCAGCAACCAGGGGCGAGGTGGCTACACCTTC.